Each of the 7 T cell receptor beta chains below was sequenced from the same sample in a study of T-cell reconstitution after alpha-beta-depleted transplantation in children. A library of TCRbeta sequences, prepared with unique molecular identifiers, was generated. One entry per CDR3 protein, called by TCRdb with MiXCR from the PCR reads. The sample consists of 400,000 to 550,000 distinct CDR3 sequences, about 11% of them appearing once. The input for sequencing was PBMCs, taken before TCRalphabeta/CD19-depleted stem cell transplant. The origin of the receptors is a child under 10 years old with inherited bone marrow failure, due to receive a stem cell transplant.

A word on this clonotype: Since a much larger clone is just one base distant, this may be a read error. The chain carries TRBV20-1 and TRBJ1-3, with D possibly being TRBD1 (5 bases). The CDR3 spans 14 residues. V lost 4 bases and J 0 bases, leaving 10 bases between the germline ends. Germline V gene data show CDR1 as DFQATT and CDR2 as SNEGSKA (reference sequence). The CDR3 region has the DNA TGCAGTGCTATTAATACAGGCTCTGGAAACACCATATATTTT. It codes for CSAINTGSGNTIYF.

The genes are TRBV4-2 and TRBJ2-3; tentative D call: TRBD2 (5 bases). The V gene lost 4 bases and the J gene lost 3 bases, with 20 bases spanning the gap. This CDR3 comprises 17 residues. Germline V lookup: CDR1 LGHNA, CDR2 YNFKEQ. The CDR3 region has the DNA TGTGCCAGCAGCCTGCTAGACGGCGAGCGGTTAACAGATACGCAGTATTTT. Protein: CASSLLDGERLTDTQYF.

This clonotype was counted only a few times. J is TRBJ2-2 and V is TRBV4-2; no definite D call. V was shortened by 2 bases and J by 6 bases, with 16 bases between the two germline ends. The CDR3 length is 16 residues. Germline CDR1 reads LGHNA; CDR2 reads YNFKEQ. DNA of the CDR3: TGTGCCAGCAGCCAACCCCGACCCGATTTCCCCGGGGAGCTGTTTTTT. This translates into CASSQPRPDFPGELFF.

There are many counts of this clonotype. The V call is TRBV29-1, the J call TRBJ2-1, with D possibly matching TRBD2 (6 bases). V was clipped by 8 bases and J by 0 bases, with 14 bases between them. There are 14 residues in the CDR3. The V gene's germline CDR1 is SQVTM and CDR2 ANQGSEA. Here the CDR3 DNA reads TGCAGCACCATAGCGGATAACTCCTACAATGAGCAGTTCTTC. This codes for CSTIADNSYNEQFF.

The chain recombines TRBV4-3 with TRBJ2-3; D not certain. This CDR3 is built from 15 residues. V lost 4 bases, J lost 1 base, and 12 bases lay in between. From germline, CDR1 is LGHNA and CDR2 YSLEER. CDR3 sequence (DNA): TGCGCCAGCAGCCCCTTTTCGAGCGGCACAGATACGCAGTATTTT. This gives the protein CASSPFSSGTDTQYF.

Many counts were recorded for this clonotype. V usage is TRBV20-1 and J usage is TRBJ1-4; D not resolved. Trimming pared 5 bases from V and 0 bases from J, leaving 7 bases between. Germline CDR1 is DFQATT and CDR2 is SNEGSKA (reference sequence). The length of the CDR3 is 13 residues. The CDR3 nucleotides read TGCAGTGCTGGGCAGCCAACTAATGAAAAACTGTTTTTT. This gives the protein CSAGQPTNEKLFF.

This clonotype appeared a few times. The V and J genes are TRBV20-1 and TRBJ2-3, with TRBD2 as a possible D gene (6 bases). Per the germline V gene, CDR1 is DFQATT and CDR2 is SNEGSKA (reference sequence). The CDR3 length is 12 residues. V gave up 8 bases and J gave up 0 bases, with 9 bases separating them. The CDR3 bases are TGCAGTTATAGCGGTAGCACAGATACGCAGTATTTT. This sequence encodes CSYSGSTDTQYF.